The 30 T cell receptor beta chains presented below share a single source sample, sequenced in a study of blood T cell dynamics during melanoma immunotherapy. The protocol was immunoSEQ multiplex PCR, while the TCRdb copy is restricted to in-frame clones and leaves out a portion. The table lists about 12,000 clones, about nine tenths of them singletons. As for time point: pre-treatment baseline. This specimen consisted of blood, obtained from a patient treated with checkpoint blockade. These receptors originate from a human donor with melanoma.

V and J are TRBV7-8 and TRBJ2-2; a weak D match, TRBD1 (6 bases). The CDR3 runs to 17 residues. V was shortened by 4 bases and J by 6 bases, with 21 bases between the two germline ends. Per the germline V gene, CDR1 is SGHVS and CDR2 is FQNEAQ. The CDR3 DNA reads as TGTGCCAGCAGCTCAACAAACAGGGTCGGGGTGGCCGGGGAGCTGTTTTTT. This translates into CASSSTNRVGVAGELFF.

This clone was seen only a few times. In DNA form, the CDR3 reads TGTGCCAGCAGCGGAGGGAGCAATGAGCAGTTCTTC. This encodes CASSGGSNEQFF. V gene TRBV4-2 combines with J gene TRBJ2-1, with a tentative D call TRBD2 (6 bases). The V gene's germline CDR1 is LGHNA and CDR2 YNFKEQ. Trimming removed 5 bases at V and 6 bases at J, with 8 bases between. This CDR3 has 12 amino acids.

V gene TRBV7-2 combines with J gene TRBJ2-2; D is unresolved. CDR1 SGHTA and CDR2 FQGNSA come from the germline V gene. V lost 5 bases and J lost 0, with 7 bases in between. The CDR3 extends over 14 amino acids. The CDR3 loop is CASSQGTNTGELFF. The CDR3 bases are TGTGCCAGCAGCCAAGGGACGAACACCGGGGAGCTGTTTTTT. Based on the CDR3 plus reference TRBV7-2 and TRBJ2-2, the full variable domain is GAGVSQSPSNKVTEKGKDVELRCDPISGHTALYWYRQSLGQGLEFLIYFQGNSAPDKSGLPSDRFSAERTGGSVSTLTIQRTQQEDSAVYLCASSQGTNTGELFFGEGSRLTVL.

To note about this clone: One end of the junction fails to match germline, which may point to a read error. V usage is TRBV13 and J usage is TRBJ2-7, with D possibly matching TRBD1 (5 bases). This CDR3 spans 15 amino acids. CDR1 is PRHDT and CDR2 is FYEKMQ in the germline V gene (reference sequence). The CDR3 loop is CASGLVRQGPQEQYF. CDR3 DNA sequence: TGTGCCAGCGGCTTAGTTCGGCAGGGCCCCCAGGAGCAGTACTTC.

The chain links TRBV10-3 to TRBJ2-7; TRBD2 aligns across 11 bases. This CDR3 is built from 14 residues. Germline loops: CDR1 ENHRY, CDR2 SYGVKD. J lost 2 bases, V lost 6 bases, and 3 bases had no gene match. The CDR3: CAIRTSGSAYEQYF. The CDR3 DNA follows: TGTGCCATCAGAACTAGCGGGAGCGCCTACGAGCAGTACTTC.

The V gene is TRBV5-6, the J gene TRBJ2-7; TRBD2 matches at 12 bases. The V gene's germline CDR1 is SGHDT and CDR2 YYEEEE. V shed 3 bases, J shed 0 bases, and the junction held 4 bases outside the gene matches. This CDR3 contains 16 residues. This chain's CDR3 is CASSSTSGRNSYEQYF. The CDR3 DNA is TGTGCCAGCAGCTCAACTAGCGGGAGGAACTCCTACGAGCAGTACTTC.

The sample holds a few counts of this clone. CDR3 region: CASSERGLSRVGSYEQYF. The CDR3 region has the DNA TGTGCCAGCAGTGAAAGGGGTCTGAGCCGGGTCGGCTCCTACGAGCAGTACTTC. The rearrangement joins TRBV6-1 to TRBJ2-7; TRBD1 is a possible D gene (5 bases). Germline loops: CDR1 MNHNS, CDR2 SASEGT. V was pared by 2 bases and J by 0 bases, with 20 bases between. The CDR3 has 18 amino acids.

The rearrangement links TRBV7-2 to TRBJ1-1; D ambiguous. CDR1 and CDR2 from the germline V gene are SGHTA and FQGNSA. Trimming stripped 5 bases from V and 1 base from J, with 8 bases between. This CDR3 comprises 13 residues. DNA for the CDR3: TGTGCCAGCAGCCTACAATCGAACACTGAAGCTTTCTTT. Its protein product is CASSLQSNTEAFF.

The chain has TRBV7-2 and TRBJ2-1; D remains unclear. Germline V gene sequence: CDR1 SGHTA, CDR2 FQGNSA. With 2 bases removed from V and 0 bases from J, the gap between germline ends came to 5 bases. The CDR3 runs to 14 residues. The CDR3 loop reads CASSLLSSYNEQFF. In DNA form, the CDR3 reads TGTGCCAGCAGCTTATTAAGCTCCTACAATGAGCAGTTCTTC.

The chain uses TRBV28 and TRBJ1-5, with no clear D. CDR3 size: 17 residues. Trimming removed 6 bases from V and 0 bases from J, with 18 bases in between. CDR1 is MDHEN, CDR2 SYDVKM, per germline. The CDR3, as DNA: TGTGCCAGCAGGTTAGGTGCCTGGACGGATAGCAATCAGCCCCAGCATTTT. Amino acids: CASRLGAWTDSNQPQHF.

This chain connects TRBV4-2 to TRBJ2-3; perhaps TRBD2 as D (5 bases). The CDR3 runs 15 residues. The V and J ends lost 3 bases and 0 bases respectively, with 10 bases between them. Germline loops: CDR1 LGHNA, CDR2 YNFKEQ. The CDR3 reads CASSQPLASTDTQYF. As DNA, the CDR3 is TGTGCCAGCAGCCAGCCCTTAGCGAGCACAGATACGCAGTATTTT.

V is TRBV13 and J is TRBJ2-6; D is unresolved. This CDR3 region has 13 residues. The germline V and J ends were trimmed by 5 bases and 5 bases, with 7 bases remaining between them. Germline V lookup: CDR1 PRHDT, CDR2 FYEKMQ (reference sequence). CDR3 coding DNA: TGTGCCAGCAGCCCCCCTTGGGCCAACGTCCTGACTTTC. It codes for CASSPPWANVLTF.

CDR3 sequence (DNA): TGTGCCAGCCGACTAGCGGGGTTACAAGAGACCCAGTACTTC. Amino acid sequence: CASRLAGLQETQYF. The chain links TRBV6-1 to TRBJ2-5; 11 bases agree with TRBD2. Germline V gene sequence: CDR1 MNHNS, CDR2 SASEGT. With 8 bases clipped from V and 2 bases from J, the junction kept 4 bases outside the gene matches. The CDR3 totals 14 residues.

This clone was detected only a few times. The chain is built from TRBV7-6 and TRBJ1-3; D is ambiguous. Germline CDR1 is SGHVS and CDR2 is FNYEAQ. V lost 0 bases to trimming and J lost 0 bases, with 12 bases between them. The CDR3 covers 17 residues. The CDR3 here is CASSLATPAVSGNTIYF. The CDR3 DNA sequence: TGTGCCAGCAGCTTAGCCACCCCTGCAGTCTCTGGAAACACCATATATTTT.

The chain carries TRBV5-1 and TRBJ2-1, with D perhaps TRBD1 or TRBD2 (5 bases each). CDR3 length equals 15 residues. The V and J ends lost 4 bases and 15 bases respectively, with 26 bases between them. Germline V gives CDR1 SGHRS, CDR2 YFSETQ. The CDR3 coding sequence is TGCGCCAGCAGCCCTACGCCGGGACGGGGATCTCGGGTGTTCTTC. This translates into CASSPTPGRGSRVFF.

The chain couples TRBV10-2 to TRBJ1-2; TRBD1 is a possible D gene (5 bases). This CDR3 has 12 amino acids. Trimming removed 8 bases from V and 4 bases from J, with 11 bases in between. Per germline, CDR1 WSHSY and CDR2 SAAADI. The CDR3 loop is CASFRVTYGYTF. In DNA form, the CDR3 reads TGCGCCAGCTTCAGGGTTACCTATGGCTACACCTTC.

The rearrangement joins TRBV19 to TRBJ2-5; D assignment may be TRBD1 or TRBD2 (5 bases each). The germline CDR1 and CDR2 sequences are LNHDA and SQIVND (reference sequence). V shed 7 bases and J shed 2 bases, with 17 bases lying between them. The CDR3 is 15 residues long. The CDR3 DNA is TGTGCCAGTAAAATGGGACCCCACCGACAAGAGACCCAGTACTTC. This encodes CASKMGPHRQETQYF.

The V call is TRBV18, the J call TRBJ1-2; D unresolved. Deletions cut 1 base from V and 1 base from J, with 13 bases between. The CDR3 consists of 16 residues. Per germline, CDR1 KGHSH and CDR2 LQKENI. CDR3 bases: TGTGCCAGCTCACCACGGGGTGGACGGTATAACTATGGCTACACCTTC. Translated, it gives CASSPRGGRYNYGYTF.

The rearrangement links TRBV4-3 to TRBJ2-7, with 8 bases matching TRBD1. Trimming cost V 3 bases and J 5 bases; bases outside gene matches: 9. CDR1 and CDR2 (germline): LGHNA, YSLEER. CDR3 size: 15 residues. This chain's CDR3 is CASSQTGTGPNEQYF. CDR3 DNA: TGCGCCAGCAGCCAGACGGGGACAGGCCCCAACGAGCAGTACTTC.

This clone was seen just once. This chain joins TRBV5-4 and TRBJ2-3, with D uncertain. The CDR3 loop spans 12 amino acids. Germline V lookup: CDR1 SGHNT, CDR2 YYREEE (reference sequence). V lost 4 bases, J lost 2 bases, and 5 bases lay in between. In DNA form, the CDR3 reads TGTGCCAGCAGCGATAACACAGATACGCAGTATTTT. Translating it yields CASSDNTDTQYF.

The chain carries TRBV6-6 and TRBJ2-5; D tentatively fits TRBD1 or TRBD2 (5 bases each). The CDR3 runs to 11 residues. CDR1 is MNHNY and CDR2 is SVGAGI in the germline V gene (reference sequence). V was trimmed by 6 bases and J by 7 bases, leaving 9 bases between them. The CDR3 is CASSHGGTQYF. The CDR3 nucleotides read TGTGCCAGCAGCCATGGGGGGACCCAGTACTTC.

This chain links TRBV4-1 with TRBJ1-5; D perhaps matches TRBD1 (5 bases). Germline V gene lookup returns CDR1 MGHRA and CDR2 YSYEKL. CDR3 length: 14 residues. Trimming cost V 10 bases and J 1 base, with 14 bases left between them. The DNA of the CDR3 is TGCGCCACAGCAGCCCACAGGAGCAATCAGCCCCAGCATTTT. Encoded protein: CATAAHRSNQPQHF.

V usage is TRBV18 and J usage is TRBJ2-3; TRBD2 aligns across 14 bases. J lost 5 bases, V lost 2 bases, and 6 bases had no gene match. The CDR3 totals 17 residues. The germline V gene has CDR1 KGHSH and CDR2 LQKENI. CDR3 sequence reads: CASSPRLAGGSLDTQYF. CDR3 DNA: TGTGCCAGCTCACCAAGACTAGCGGGAGGGAGCCTAGATACGCAGTATTTT.

The rearrangement uses TRBV27 and TRBJ2-5; D call uncertain. The CDR3 covers 14 residues. Trimming took off 4 bases at V and 4 bases at J, with 13 bases between the two ends. Germline CDR1 MNHEY, CDR2 SMNVEV (reference sequence). CDR3: CASSSNSLGETQYF. The CDR3, as DNA: TGTGCCAGCAGTTCCAATAGCCTGGGAGAGACCCAGTACTTC.

V is TRBV27 and J is TRBJ1-5; TRBD1 agrees at 7 bases. With 4 bases clipped from V and 5 bases from J, the junction kept 5 bases outside the gene matches. Germline V CDR1 and CDR2: MNHEY, SMNVEV (reference sequence). The CDR3 loop spans 14 amino acids. The CDR3, as DNA: TGTGCCAGCAGTTCGTCAGGGGGTGATCAGCCCCAGCATTTT. It yields the protein CASSSSGGDQPQHF.

The genes are TRBV5-6 and TRBJ2-7, with TRBD2 identical over 10 bases. This CDR3 is built from 16 residues. Germline CDR1 SGHDT, CDR2 YYEEEE. The V segment lost 4 bases and the J segment 3 bases; nucleotides outside the gene matches: 10. This CDR3 is CASSPRGSGRVYEQYF. The CDR3 DNA sequence: TGTGCCAGCAGCCCCAGAGGGAGCGGGAGGGTCTACGAGCAGTACTTC.

This chain joins TRBV28 and TRBJ1-1; TRBD1 aligns across 8 bases. The CDR3 is made up of 14 amino acids. Germline V gives CDR1 MDHEN, CDR2 SYDVKM. Germline trimming cut 5 bases from V and 5 bases from J; bases unmatched to any gene: 7. The CDR3 DNA sequence: TGTGCCAGCAGTCCCGGACAGGGCGGGACTGAAGCTTTCTTT. Protein: CASSPGQGGTEAFF.

J is TRBJ2-1 and V is TRBV18; D gene unclear. This CDR3 has 14 amino acids. Germline V gene sequence: CDR1 KGHSH, CDR2 LQKENI. The V end was cut by 6 bases, the J end by 0 bases, with 9 bases between. The CDR3 loop is CASSPTYSYNEQFF. Here the CDR3 DNA reads TGTGCCAGCTCCCCCACCTACTCCTACAATGAGCAGTTCTTC.

This clone was seen only once. The CDR3 region has the DNA TGTGCCAGCAGTTTAAGTTGGGGGCGAGAAATGAACACTGAAGCTTTCTTT. It specifies CASSLSWGREMNTEAFF. The gene calls are TRBV28 and TRBJ1-1; D is perhaps TRBD1 (6 bases). CDR3 length equals 17 residues. V was clipped by 2 bases and J by 0 bases, with 16 bases between them. Germline V gene sequence: CDR1 MDHEN, CDR2 SYDVKM.

V gene TRBV5-1 combines with J gene TRBJ1-1, with 9 bases matching TRBD1. Unmatched junction bases numbered 7, after V lost 3 bases and J lost 4 bases. The CDR3 is 15 residues long. Germline lookup yields CDR1 SGHRS and CDR2 YFSETQ. In DNA form, the CDR3 reads TGCGCCAGCAGCTATGAGACAGGGGGGGTCACTGAAGCTTTCTTT. Translating it yields CASSYETGGVTEAFF.